The source of this T cell receptor beta chain is a study of blood T cell repertoires in COVID-19. The wider study: The United States, Italy and Spain provided the acute and convalescent COVID-19 samples. The cDNA or gDNA used as material had been derived from T cells, B-cell-depleted T cells, or PBMCs.

Under the authors' procedure: It was from reference gene primer amplification that nucleated cell counts were estimated. Clones were sequenced by immunoSEQ multiplex PCR, and TCRdb holds only the in-frame ones, with some missing. From that table come the V and J calls and clone size; the DNA was used to work out D and trimming. The table records 200,000 to 250,000 clones, about 90% of them present only once. The sample holds a few counts of this clone. The V and J ends lost 5 bases and 2 bases respectively, with 16 bases between them. This CDR3 is 15 amino acids long. Germline V gene data show CDR1 as MDHEN and CDR2 as SYDVKM.

This TCR came from a man older than 75 with acute or convalescent COVID-19. Sequencing was carried out using peripheral blood. This chain joins TRBV28 and TRBJ2-7; unclear D gene. The CDR3, as DNA: TGTGCCAGCAGTCTAGACCCTACTCGGGCCTACGAGCAGTACTTC. Amino acid sequence: CASSLDPTRAYEQYF.